Ten or more counts support the clone carrying this T cell receptor beta chain. No antigen is known for it. This entry belongs to a study of CD8 T cells in ankylosing spondylitis. The study, taken as a whole, reports: Reactive arthritis synovial fluid and blood were previously reported to contain some motif variants. It was reported that disease-linked clones were significantly enriched in matched ankylosing spondylitis synovial fluid. Blood of patients with ankylosing spondylitis appeared to be characterized by a TCR beta motif of 8 or 9 highly homologous variants. The disease-linked clones had a CD8+ phenotype and low blood frequencies.

Quantitative 5'-RACE with molecular barcodes was used to make the TCR beta libraries. TCRdb re-called the 5' RACE reads through MiXCR, storing one row per CDR3 protein. Among around 490,000 distinct CDR3 sequences listed, approximately 5.3% were seen once. CDR3 size: 12 residues. V was pared by 5 bases and J by 7 bases, with 8 bases between. Germline V lookup: CDR1 MNHEY, CDR2 SVGEGT. Source material: blood, either unsorted or a sorted T cell fraction (not recorded which). The origin of this receptor is a male donor with ankylosing spondylitis. This sequence joins TRBV6-2 or TRBV6-3 and TRBJ2-2; the D gene is possibly TRBD2 (5 bases). The CDR3 nucleotides are TGTGCCAGCAGTCGGGGAGACGGGGAGCTGTTTTTT. Residues: CASSRGDGELFF.